In its sample, the clone carrying this T cell receptor beta chain was seen a few times. What it binds is unknown. The data originate from a study of cytomegalovirus exposure and HLA in healthy donors. This CDR3 comprises 15 residues. Per germline, CDR1 SGDLS and CDR2 YYNGEE. Trimming shortened V by 5 bases and J by 3 bases, and 16 bases separated the two germline ends. General observations from the study: Among donors in an Asian-associated ancestry cluster, a later analysis reportedly found fewer N-insertions than the roughly 610-donor mean. An assumption of roughly uniform sequencing depth across donors underlay the presence/absence analyses.

Vbeta (60) and Jbeta (13) primers were used in the PCR. TCRdb's table, derived via immunoSEQ multiplex PCR, lists solely in-frame clones and lacks some. Of 150,000 to 200,000 clones in the sample, around four fifths were seen once. The receptor was isolated from a female donor in good health and CMV-seronegative. The chain links TRBV9 to TRBJ2-3; D is perhaps TRBD2 (7 bases). Sequences were obtained from PBMCs. Here the CDR3 reads CASSKMEGGTDTQYF. CDR3 in DNA: TGTGCCAGCAGTAAGATGGAGGGGGGGACAGATACGCAGTATTTT.